This T cell receptor beta chain was sequenced during a study of T cell responses to AZD1222 COVID-19 vaccine (dated by TCRdb to the early 2020s). For the wider study: A total of roughly 240 trial participants underwent TCR sequencing, of whom 200 to 220 received two doses of AZD1222 and about 26 received two doses of the MenACWY control vaccine. Enrollment into the trials was organized by age into subgroups of 18-55, 56-69 and 70-plus years, and those subgroups contained roughly 150, 30 and 60 TCR-sequenced participants, respectively. Overall study results and their limits: Reportedly, close to half of the unique spike-specific TCRs recognized epitopes lying outside the regions that are mutated in the B.1.351 and B.1.1.7 variants. After two AZD1222 doses, spike-specific TCR breadth and depth were significantly higher than at day 0 and than in MenACWY recipients. In the small 56-69-year group, the increase in depth fell short of significance, most likely because of low power. Because no day 14 peak-response samples were available, the repertoires could be characterized only after the peak T cell response. Most participants were white British and females outnumbered males, and the authors suggested that clonal diversity may have been underestimated. Vaccine-associated CD4 TCRs spanned the whole spike protein, with dominant responses in regions 160-218 and 743-854. Only six or seven AZD1222 recipients were SARS-CoV-2 seropositive at baseline, limiting conclusions about previously exposed vaccinees.

The CDR3 regions of human TCRbeta chains were analyzed by immunosequencing. The study's own analysis went as follows. TCRs in the repertoires were compared against a reference library of SARS-CoV-2-specific TCRs that had been generated with the MIRA antigen-specificity platform. Breadth was defined as the fraction of unique TCRs that were SARS-CoV-2-associated, and depth was defined as the fraction of total T cells that were SARS-CoV-2-associated. Using the MIRA data, every spike-specific TCR was mapped to the spike region that the TCR reacted to and assigned to either a CD4 or a CD8 class. Log10-transformed breadth and depth values were compared by one-way ANOVA with Sidak's multiple comparisons tests. TCRdb provides this immuneACCESS table in a form limited to in-frame rearrangements. Some clones are lacking; in checked studies, under half of them reflect an unresolved V gene, and why the rest are absent is not known. The V and J calls and clone size are taken from that table; D and trimming were inferred from the DNA. The sample profile shows 150,000 to 200,000 clones; approximately 92% of them were found once. Less than 4.5% of the sample comes from the top ten.

A word on this clone: Its specific antigen is unknown. Base qualities are not provided; no much larger clone lies one nucleotide away.

The CDR3 runs 16 amino acids, cysteine and phenylalanine included. Only the CDR3 part of the read is kept: 48 bases, read in frame from the first base. The germline V gene supplies CDR1 MGHRA and CDR2 YSYEKL. V loses 0 bases of germline sequence and J loses 0 bases, and the interval between the two ends is 10 bases. This specimen's time point label, per the study, means: about 28 days (+/-7) after the second vaccine dose. The treatment or condition label on this specimen signifies: meningococcal conjugate vaccine given as trial control. The vaccinee samples were drawn from two UK trials, COV001 and COV002, one of which was a single-blind randomized controlled phase 2/3 trial testing AZD1222 (ChAdOx1 nCoV-19) in healthy adults. For TCRbeta chain sequencing, PBMC samples were collected from trial participants at day 0 and at day 28 after the second dose.

The receptor's source is an adult who received the MenACWY meningococcal vaccine as a control. Material: peripheral blood, obtained 28 days after the second dose of the MenACWY control vaccine. Recombination joined TRBV4-1 with TRBJ2-3, with no confident D gene call. CDR3 region: CASSQDSEPSTDTQYF. Read as DNA, the sequence is TGCGCCAGCAGCCAAGATAGTGAACCTAGCACAGATACGCAGTATTTT.